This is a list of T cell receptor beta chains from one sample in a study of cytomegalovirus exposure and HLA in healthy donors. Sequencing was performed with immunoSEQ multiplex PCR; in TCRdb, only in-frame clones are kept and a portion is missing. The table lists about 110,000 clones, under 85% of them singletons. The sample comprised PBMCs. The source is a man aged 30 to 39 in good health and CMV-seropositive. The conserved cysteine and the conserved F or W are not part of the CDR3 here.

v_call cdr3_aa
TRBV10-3 AISSATSGGLQETQY
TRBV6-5 ASQAGHEQY
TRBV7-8 ASSFLGGSYNEQF
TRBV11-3 ASSITGSGNTIY
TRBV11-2 ASSLSGGTYGYT
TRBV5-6 ASSEYSGSTDTQY
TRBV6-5 ASSRTGGDEQY
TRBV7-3 ASSLSGQGADTQY
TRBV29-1 STLIVTGGGQETQY
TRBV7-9 ASSHGQGGYEQY
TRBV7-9 ASSLEEGAAEQY
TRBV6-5 ASTKGTGFWETQY
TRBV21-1 ASSKADFRASGAYEQY
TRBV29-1 SVEERSTRSGEQY
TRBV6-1 ASSVDRDYEQY
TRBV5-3 ARSLAKGVEQY
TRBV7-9 ASSSPSGGNAEAF
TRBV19 ASSISSGGLETQY
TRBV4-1 ASSQDVGERETQY
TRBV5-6 ASSFDRGGTDTQY
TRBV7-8 ASSKDRGFSETQY
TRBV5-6 ASSLGVSGNTIY
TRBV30 AWTTGEETQY
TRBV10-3 AISVTQNYGYT
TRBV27 ASSRLDTSNGYT
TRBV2 ARSAGDTEAF
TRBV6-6 ASSARDRGDEQY
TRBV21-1 ASSKGLAGVVGELF
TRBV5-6 ASSLRQGKMLSGNTIY
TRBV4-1 ASSPHEGLDSPLH
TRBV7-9 ASSPGTGSFSTYEQY
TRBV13 ASSPRGQGYEQY
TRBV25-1 ASSESTGSYGYT
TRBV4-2 ASSQAGTPYEQY
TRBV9 ASSASAGSDTQY
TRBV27 ASSHTGTEGVWEQY
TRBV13 ASSHPTAHTEAF
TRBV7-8 ASSAPEGTEAF
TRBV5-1 ASSQSRGSSYNEQF
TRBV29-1 SVGLESNQPQH
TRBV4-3 ASSQDIWTSGGSNEQF
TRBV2 ASSDRGYSNQPQH
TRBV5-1 ASSLWLADTDTQY
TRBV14 ASSQDSLYEQY
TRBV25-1 ASSTRQGDEKLF
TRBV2 ASSEAGRGQPQH
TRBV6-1 ASSDSGWGQGADEKLF
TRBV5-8 ASSRGKNQPQH
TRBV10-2 ASSSTVNTEAF
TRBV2 ASSEDSSSNSPLH
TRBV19 ASSWANQPQH
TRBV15 ATSRGTDRALQETQY
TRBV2 ASSERTGGQPQH
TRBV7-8 ASLRGRQETQY
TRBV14 ASSQGTGDNQPQH